This section outlines one T cell receptor beta chain sequence together with its context. No antigen is known for it. The data stem from a study of T cell responses to AZD1222 COVID-19 vaccine. Notes on the study in general: Nearly half of spike-specific TCRs reportedly target unmutated variant regions.

Sequencing was performed with immunoSEQ multiplex PCR; in TCRdb, only in-frame clones are kept and a portion is missing. The sample yields some 150,000 clones, about nine tenths seen once. Germline V gene data show CDR1 as KGHDR and CDR2 as SFDVKD. CDR3 length equals 15 residues. Trimming removed 9 bases at V and 1 base at J, with 17 bases between. Specimen: peripheral blood, collected on day 0 of AZD1222 vaccination. The source of this sequence is an adult in good health. This chain uses TRBV24-1 with TRBJ1-1; D may be TRBD1 (6 bases). Written as DNA, the CDR3 is TGTGCCACCCGTTCCTCCGGACAGAAGAACACTGAAGCTTTCTTT. It is translated as CATRSSGQKNTEAFF.